A single sample is the source of the 19 T cell receptor beta chains below, sequenced in a study of T cells in Graves' hyperthyroidism and ophthalmopathy. It was RNA transcripts that yielded the amplified TCR beta CDR3 regions. The primer set for the first-round RT-PCR of the TCR CDR3 was HTBI. Each CDR3 protein is one row after TCRdb ran MiXCR on the multiplex PCR reads. The sample has nearly 600,000 distinct CDR3 sequences, around 14% seen once; the top ten hold about 7%. The sample was blood. These TCRs come from a young woman with Graves' ophthalmopathy.

Many counts were recorded for this clonotype. This CDR3 reads CASSLGRGYEQYF. DNA of the CDR3: TGTGCCAGCAGCCTCGGCAGGGGATACGAGCAGTACTTC. The chain is built from TRBV12-3 or TRBV12-4 and TRBJ2-7, with a possible D match to TRBD1 (6 bases). This CDR3 is 13 amino acids long. V dropped 6 bases and J dropped 4 bases, with 13 bases sitting between them.

V is TRBV10-3 and J is TRBJ2-5; unclear D gene. The CDR3 loop spans 14 amino acids. Germline V gene sequence: CDR1 ENHRY, CDR2 SYGVKD. Trimming left V 3 bases short and J 4 bases short, with 12 bases between. CDR3 sequence: CAISDLPSGETQYF. In DNA form, the CDR3 reads TGTGCCATCAGTGATCTCCCGTCGGGAGAGACCCAGTACTTC.

This clonotype was seen only a few times. The chain has TRBV7-3 and TRBJ2-1; D unclear. Trimming shortened V by 6 bases and J by 7 bases, and 7 bases separated the two germline ends. CDR3 length: 11 residues. CDR1 and CDR2 (germline): SGHTA, FQGTGA. CDR3 sequence: CASRSQNEQFF. CDR3 DNA sequence: TGTGCCAGCAGGTCTCAGAATGAGCAGTTCTTC. The complete variable domain, with remaining parts taken from reference TRBV7-3 and TRBJ2-1, reads GAGVSQTPSNKVTEKGKYVELRCDPISGHTALYWYRQSLGQGPEFLIYFQGTGAADDSGLPNDRFFAVRPEGSVSTLKIQRTERGDSAVYLCASRSQNEQFFGPGTRLTVL.

This clonotype appeared many times. This chain connects TRBV6-2 or TRBV6-3 to TRBJ1-1; D is unclear. Trimming took off 2 bases at V and 6 bases at J, with 16 bases between the two ends. The CDR3 totals 15 residues. Germline-derived CDR1 and CDR2 are MNHEY and SVGEGT. The CDR3 region has the DNA TGTGCCAGCAGTTACACCAACGACCCAAGGGCTGAAGCTTTCTTT. It encodes CASSYTNDPRAEAFF.

This clonotype was found many times. J is TRBJ2-1 and V is TRBV28, with 9 bases that match TRBD1. V lost 3 bases and J lost 7; bases outside the gene matches: 7. This CDR3 is 15 amino acids long. Germline lookup yields CDR1 MDHEN and CDR2 SYDVKM. The CDR3: CASSFPGQGRNEQFF. CDR3 sequence (DNA): TGTGCCAGCAGTTTTCCGGGACAGGGAAGGAATGAGCAGTTCTTC.

This clonotype was seen repeatedly, ten times or more. This sequence joins TRBV9 and TRBJ2-7; D is possibly TRBD1 (6 bases). This CDR3 region has 14 residues. Trimming stripped 4 bases from V and 3 bases from J, with 14 bases between. The germline V gene encodes CDR1 SGDLS and CDR2 YYNGEE. Written as DNA, the CDR3 is TGTGCCAGCAGCCCACAGGGCGTCCTCTACGAGCAGTACTTC. Translated, it gives CASSPQGVLYEQYF.

This clonotype has a handful of counts. A clone one base away is much larger, so this may be a read error. The V call is TRBV3-1, the J call TRBJ2-1; possibly TRBD2 for D (6 bases). The germline V and J ends were trimmed by 4 bases and 3 bases, with 16 bases remaining between them. CDR1 is LGHDT, CDR2 YNNKEL, per germline (reference sequence). The CDR3 is 16 residues long. CDR3 bases: TGTGCCAGCAGCCTCACGGGGGAGGCCTGCTACAATGAGCAGTTCTTC. Its protein product is CASSLTGEACYNEQFF.

This clonotype came up a few times. The chain couples TRBV20-1 to TRBJ2-1; the D is unclear. Germline V gives CDR1 DFQATT, CDR2 SNEGSKA (reference sequence). The CDR3 is made up of 12 amino acids. V lost 3 bases, J lost 5 bases, and 8 bases lay in between. The CDR3 nucleotides read TGCAGTGCTAGGGTGGTTGACAATGAGCAGTTCTTC. Translating it yields CSARVVDNEQFF.

The chain joins TRBV6-5 to TRBJ2-3; D possibly uses TRBD1 or TRBD2 (6 bases each). The CDR3 totals 13 residues. Germline V gene sequence: CDR1 MNHEY, CDR2 SVGAGI. The V gene lost 2 bases and the J gene lost 4 bases, with 7 bases spanning the gap. Written as DNA, the CDR3 is TGTGCCAGCAGTTACAGGGGGGCAGATACGCAGTATTTT. It encodes CASSYRGADTQYF.

This clonotype was seen only a few times. The genes are TRBV4-2 and TRBJ2-1; 12 bases fit TRBD2. V lost 2 bases, J lost 6 bases, and 5 bases stayed unmatched. The CDR3 runs 16 residues. Germline loops: CDR1 LGHNA, CDR2 YNFKEQ. The CDR3 is CASSQTTSGRGNEQFF. The CDR3 DNA is TGTGCCAGCAGCCAAACGACTAGCGGGAGAGGCAATGAGCAGTTCTTC.

There are many counts of this clonotype. The V gene is TRBV5-4, the J gene TRBJ2-5; 7 bases are a match to TRBD2. V was pared by 4 bases and J by 2 bases, with 8 bases of the junction left unmatched. The germline V gene encodes CDR1 SGHNT and CDR2 YYREEE (reference sequence). This CDR3 spans 15 amino acids. CDR3 nucleotides: TGTGCCAGCAGCCGAACCCTAGCGGAGCAAGAGACCCAGTACTTC. Protein: CASSRTLAEQETQYF.

This clonotype was found many times. The chain carries TRBV5-1 and TRBJ2-1; no clear D. Germline CDR1 SGHRS, CDR2 YFSETQ. The CDR3 totals 15 residues. Trimming shortened V by 4 bases and J by 8 bases, and 19 bases separated the two germline ends. DNA of the CDR3: TGCGCCAGCAGCACCATGACCAAGACTGGAGATGAGCAGTTCTTC. This gives the protein CASSTMTKTGDEQFF.

This clonotype was seen at least ten times. The V and J genes are TRBV6-2 or TRBV6-3 and TRBJ2-1, with D perhaps TRBD1 or TRBD2 (6 bases each). The CDR3 consists of 14 residues. Trimming took off 7 bases at V and 2 bases at J, with 12 bases between the two ends. Germline V CDR1 and CDR2: MNHEY, SVGEGT. The CDR3 is CASNNGGPYNEQFF. In DNA form, the CDR3 reads TGTGCCAGCAACAACGGGGGCCCCTACAATGAGCAGTTCTTC.

In the case of this clonotype: Possible read error: a much larger clone is one base away. The chain uses TRBV27 and TRBJ1-6; weak D call: TRBD1 (5 bases). CDR3 size: 16 residues. From germline, CDR1 is MNHEY and CDR2 SMNVEV (reference sequence). The chain's CDR3 is CASSLGGGVTNSPPHF. CDR3 bases: TGTGCCAGCAGTTTAGGGGGAGGGGTTACTAATTCACCCCCCCACTTT.

The CDR3 DNA reads as TGTGCCAGCTTACCCTCACCGGGACAGGGTTACAATGAGCAGTTCTTC. It yields the protein CASLPSPGQGYNEQFF. J is TRBJ2-1 and V is TRBV6-2 or TRBV6-3, with 9 bases matching TRBD1. Germline V gene lookup returns CDR1 MNHEY and CDR2 SVGEGT. CDR3 length equals 16 residues. The junction had 12 bases not matched to a gene; V was cut back by 8 bases and J by 4 bases.

There are many counts of this clonotype. The J gene is TRBJ2-5, the V gene TRBV30; TRBD2 aligns across 12 bases. Germline V gene lookup returns CDR1 GTSNPN and CDR2 SVGIG (reference sequence). Trimming took 2 bases from V and 2 from J; bases not matched to a gene: 3. This CDR3 has 15 residues. The CDR3 nucleotides are TGTGCCTGGAGTCCCGGGACTAGCGGGCAAGAGACCCAGTACTTC. Protein product: CAWSPGTSGQETQYF.

The chain is built from TRBV4-3 and TRBJ1-1; 8 bases are a match to TRBD1. V trimming: 0 bases; J trimming: 0 bases; junction bases outside the gene matches: 9. The CDR3 runs 18 residues. Germline V gene data show CDR1 as LGHNA and CDR2 as YSLEER. In nucleotides, the CDR3 is TGCGCCAGCAGCCAAGATAGTAGGAGACAGGGGTTGAACACTGAAGCTTTCTTT. It codes for CASSQDSRRQGLNTEAFF.

This clonotype was seen repeatedly, ten times or more. The chain employs TRBV7-3 and TRBJ2-1, with 7 bases fitting TRBD2. In germline, CDR1 is SGHTA, CDR2 FQGTGA. The CDR3 runs to 15 residues. V shed 2 bases, J shed 6 bases, and the junction held 7 bases outside the gene matches. CDR3 DNA: TGTGCCAGCAGCTTACGGGAGGAAGGCGTCAATGAGCAGTTCTTC. Protein: CASSLREEGVNEQFF.

This clonotype appeared a few times. The chain is built from TRBV29-1 and TRBJ1-1, with TRBD1 matching over 7 bases. This CDR3 has 12 residues. In germline, CDR1 is SQVTM, CDR2 ANQGSEA. V shed 4 bases, J shed 6 bases, and the junction held 5 bases outside the gene matches. The CDR3 DNA sequence: TGCAGCGTTGTGGCAGGGGGAGCTGAAGCTTTCTTT. This gives the protein CSVVAGGAEAFF.